The next 27 T cell receptor beta chains were all read from a single sample in a study of blood T cell repertoires in COVID-19. TCRdb keeps only in-frame clones here, not all; method: immunoSEQ multiplex PCR. The table lists about 150,000 clones, 70% to 85% of them singletons. Sequenced sample: peripheral blood. The receptors were sampled from a woman aged 55-69 years with acute or convalescent COVID-19.

This chain joins TRBV5-1 and TRBJ1-3; D gene unclear. Trimming stripped 5 bases from V and 2 bases from J, with 11 bases between. This CDR3 contains 14 residues. Germline V lookup: CDR1 SGHRS, CDR2 YFSETQ. CDR3: CASRTEEAGNTIYF. The CDR3 nucleotides are TGCGCCAGCAGGACCGAGGAGGCTGGAAACACCATATATTTT.

This chain uses TRBV6-5 with TRBJ1-2; no firm D call. CDR1 is MNHEY, CDR2 SVGAGI, per germline. The CDR3 is 15 amino acids. Trimming shortened V by 2 bases and J by 8 bases, and 18 bases separated the two germline ends. The CDR3 sequence: CASSYRGIGGRGYTF. CDR3 DNA sequence: TGTGCCAGCAGTTACCGGGGTATAGGCGGCCGAGGCTACACCTTC.

In this sample, this clone turned up once. The chain uses TRBV19 and TRBJ2-5, with D possibly TRBD2 on 6 matching bases. V dropped 4 bases and J dropped 10 bases, with 19 bases sitting between them. Germline lookup yields CDR1 LNHDA and CDR2 SQIVND (reference sequence). The CDR3 length is 14 residues. The CDR3 spells CASSRSPGLVDQYF. CDR3 bases: TGTGCCAGTAGTAGGTCTCCGGGACTTGTTGACCAGTACTTC. Based on the CDR3 plus reference TRBV19 and TRBJ2-5, the full variable domain is DGGITQSPKYLFRKEGQNVTLSCEQNLNHDAMYWYRQDPGQGLRLIYYSQIVNDFQKGDIAEGYSVSREKKESFPLTVTSAQKNPTAFYLCASSRSPGLVDQYFGPGTRLLVL.

CDR3 sequence reads: CASSRRTGSNEQFF. In nucleotides, the CDR3 is TGTGCCAGCAGCCGACGAACAGGGTCCAATGAGCAGTTCTTC. The rearrangement joins TRBV7-9 to TRBJ2-1; D might be TRBD1 (6 bases). Germline CDR1 SEHNR, CDR2 FQNEAQ (reference sequence). The CDR3 runs to 14 residues. V lost 5 bases to trimming and J lost 6 bases, with 14 bases between them.

This rearrangement joins TRBV5-4 to TRBJ2-5; 10 positions agree with TRBD1. Losses at the gene ends were 3 bases for V and 5 bases for J; bases not matched to a gene: 13. Germline CDR1 and CDR2: SGHNT and YYREEE (reference sequence). The CDR3 has 17 residues. The CDR3 sequence: CASSSYPTGTGEETQYF. The CDR3 DNA is TGTGCCAGCAGCTCTTACCCAACCGGGACAGGGGAGGAGACCCAGTACTTC.

The V and J genes are TRBV7-3 and TRBJ1-1; D is perhaps TRBD1 (6 bases). The CDR3 runs 14 residues. Per germline, CDR1 SGHTA and CDR2 FQGTGA. The V end was cut by 7 bases, the J end by 1 base, with 13 bases between. The CDR3 region is CASTSGGPNTEAFF. The DNA of the CDR3 is TGTGCCAGCACATCGGGGGGGCCGAACACTGAAGCTTTCTTT.

The rearrangement uses TRBV6-1 and TRBJ1-4, with unresolved D. The CDR3 is 15 amino acids. Trimming shortened V by 2 bases and J by 4 bases, and 11 bases separated the two germline ends. The germline CDR1 and CDR2 sequences are MNHNS and SASEGT. Here the CDR3 reads CASSETGLINEKLFF. The CDR3 nucleotides are TGTGCCAGCAGTGAAACCGGGTTAATTAATGAAAAACTGTTTTTT.

J is TRBJ2-5 and V is TRBV7-3; 8 nucleotides line up with TRBD1. J gave up 2 bases and V 5 bases, and 4 bases lay outside the gene matches. The germline V gene has CDR1 SGHTA and CDR2 FQGTGA. The CDR3 sequence is 14 residues long. The DNA of the CDR3 is TGTGCCAGCAGCCTACAGGGGGGACAAGAGACCCAGTACTTC. Protein: CASSLQGGQETQYF.

This chain uses TRBV21-1 with TRBJ1-1; the D call in the table, TRBD1, was not verified against the DNA. TRBV21-1 counts as a pseudogene. There are 20 residues in the CDR3. The CDR3 region is CASSKTEGSGQGAYGTEAFF. CDR3 DNA: TGTGCCAGCAGCAAAACTGAGGGGTCGGGACAGGGGGCGTATGGCACTGAAGCTTTCTTT.

The CDR3 loop is CASSPSGNRGLGNTIYF. CDR3 DNA sequence: TGTGCCAGCTCACCGAGTGGCAACAGGGGGCTTGGAAACACCATATATTTT. The chain couples TRBV18 to TRBJ1-3; 9 nucleotides align to TRBD1. V lost 3 bases and J lost 3; bases outside the gene matches: 9. Germline-derived CDR1 and CDR2 are KGHSH and LQKENI. The CDR3 consists of 17 residues.

V usage is TRBV3-1 (or the pseudogene TRBV3-2) and J usage is TRBJ2-5; the D gene is possibly TRBD2 (5 bases). The CDR3 spans 13 residues. Germline CDR1 LGHDT, CDR2 YNNKEL (reference sequence). V was cut by 6 bases and J by 3 bases, with 11 bases left in between. Here the CDR3 DNA reads TGTGCCAGCAGTACGGACTTCGAAGAGACCCAGTACTTC. Translated, it gives CASSTDFEETQYF.

The V and J genes are TRBV4-2 and TRBJ2-1; 11 bases match TRBD2. The CDR3 contains 16 residues. V was pared by 6 bases and J by 1 base, with 5 bases of the junction left unmatched. Germline CDR1 reads LGHNA; CDR2 reads YNFKEQ. DNA of the CDR3: TGTGCCAGCAGACAGACTAGCGGGGCGTCCTACAATGAGCAGTTCTTC. Protein sequence: CASRQTSGASYNEQFF.

This clone turned up a few times. The DNA for the CDR3 is TGTGCCAGCAGCCAAGATCACGGGCAGGGTTCGACCCAGTACTTC. Protein product: CASSQDHGQGSTQYF. The chain links TRBV3-1 (or the pseudogene TRBV3-2) to TRBJ2-5, with D perhaps TRBD1 (5 bases). This CDR3 is 15 amino acids long. V was clipped by 0 bases and J by 7 bases, with 15 bases between them. CDR1 and CDR2 from the germline V gene are LGHDT and YNNKEL (reference sequence).

This clone appeared a few times. The J gene is TRBJ1-2, the V gene TRBV7-9; the match to TRBD1 covers 8 bases. With V trimmed by 5 bases and J by 10 bases, 3 bases remained unmatched. Per germline, CDR1 SEHNR and CDR2 FQNEAQ (reference sequence). The CDR3 has 11 amino acids. CDR3 in DNA: TGTGCCAGCAGCGTACAGGGGGACTACACCTTC. Its translation is CASSVQGDYTF.

The rearrangement joins TRBV11-1 to TRBJ1-1, with 9 bases matching TRBD1. The CDR3 has 13 amino acids. The germline CDR1 and CDR2 sequences are SGHAT and FQDESV (reference sequence). The ends lost 8 bases at V and 1 base at J; junction bases unmatched: 2. In nucleotides, the CDR3 is TGTGCCAGCGAGGGACAGGGGAACACTGAAGCTTTCTTT. It is translated as CASEGQGNTEAFF.

V and J are TRBV30 and TRBJ1-5; TRBD1 matches 7 bases. Germline trimming cut 2 bases from V and 5 bases from J; bases unmatched to any gene: 12. This CDR3 spans 16 amino acids. Germline V CDR1 and CDR2: GTSNPN, SVGIG (reference sequence). The CDR3 nucleotides are TGTGCCTGGAGTCTGCCGGGAGGGGGCATGTATCAGCCCCAGCATTTT. Its protein product is CAWSLPGGGMYQPQHF.

This clone was counted once. The chain is built from TRBV27 and TRBJ1-1; 9 bases match TRBD1. Germline V gene data show CDR1 as MNHEY and CDR2 as SMNVEV (reference sequence). Germline trimming cut 6 bases from V and 0 bases from J; bases unmatched to any gene: 11. The CDR3 is made up of 17 amino acids. The CDR3 DNA reads as TGTGCCAGCAGGGGACAGGGAGGTTTTTTAATGAACACTGAAGCTTTCTTT. Translated, it gives CASRGQGGFLMNTEAFF.

V and J are TRBV10-3 and TRBJ2-5; tentatively, D is TRBD1 (5 bases). The CDR3 contains 16 residues. The V gene lost 0 bases and the J gene lost 3 bases, with 14 bases spanning the gap. From germline, CDR1 is ENHRY and CDR2 SYGVKD. This CDR3 is CAISESSMAQEETQYF. The CDR3, as DNA: TGTGCCATCAGTGAGTCGTCGATGGCACAGGAAGAGACCCAGTACTTC.

V is TRBV5-4 and J is TRBJ2-1; tentatively, D is TRBD1 (5 bases). V was trimmed by 3 bases and J by 4 bases, leaving 11 bases between them. CDR1 is SGHNT, CDR2 YYREEE, per germline (reference sequence). CDR3 length equals 14 residues. CDR3: CASSSNAGYNEQFF. The CDR3 region has the DNA TGTGCCAGCAGCTCCAACGCAGGGTACAATGAGCAGTTCTTC.

This clone turned up a few times. The gene calls are TRBV11-2 and TRBJ1-2; 11 nucleotides line up with TRBD1. After removal of 6 bases from V and 2 bases from J, the junction contained 2 bases not matched to a gene. Germline values: CDR1 SGHAT, CDR2 FQNNGV. The CDR3 has 14 residues. The CDR3 region is CASSGQGANYGYTF. As DNA, the CDR3 is TGTGCCAGCAGTGGACAGGGGGCAAACTATGGCTACACCTTC.

This chain uses TRBV6-5 with TRBJ2-1; a possible D gene is TRBD2 (5 bases). Germline V gene lookup returns CDR1 MNHEY and CDR2 SVGAGI. This CDR3 has 14 residues. The V gene lost 8 bases and the J gene lost 2 bases, with 13 bases spanning the gap. In DNA form, the CDR3 reads TGTGCCAGCCAGAGGGAAAGGACCTACAATGAGCAGTTCTTC. It codes for CASQRERTYNEQFF.

This clone was recorded only once. CDR3 DNA: TGCAGCGTGAGCTTAAACACTGAAGCTTTCTTT. Protein sequence: CSVSLNTEAFF. The V gene is TRBV29-1, the J gene TRBJ1-1; D uncertain. The V end was cut by 6 bases, the J end by 2 bases, with 7 bases between. Per the germline V gene, CDR1 is SQVTM and CDR2 is ANQGSEA. The CDR3 loop spans 11 amino acids.

In the case of this clone: The same CDR3 arises from other DNA sequences in this sample as well. The V gene is TRBV2, the J gene TRBJ1-5; D is uncertain. Deletions cut 3 bases from V and 2 bases from J, with 8 bases between. The CDR3 totals 14 residues. Germline CDR1 SNHLY, CDR2 FYNNEI. The CDR3: CASSDLSGNQPQHF. The CDR3 nucleotides read TGTGCCAGCAGTGATTTGTCTGGCAATCAGCCCCAGCATTTT.

This chain links TRBV18 with TRBJ2-5; the D is unclear. Germline CDR1 is KGHSH and CDR2 is LQKENI. This CDR3 region has 11 residues. V was trimmed by 5 bases and J by 2 bases, leaving 3 bases between them. CDR3 in amino acids: CASSSQETQYF. The DNA of the CDR3 is TGTGCCAGCTCATCTCAAGAGACCCAGTACTTC.

V gene TRBV30 combines with J gene TRBJ1-6; TRBD1 matches at 7 bases. Looked up from germline, CDR1 is GTSNPN and CDR2 is SVGIG (reference sequence). The ends lost 1 base at V and 7 bases at J; junction bases unmatched: 7. The CDR3 totals 15 residues. The CDR3 sequence: CAWSGRTGTNSPLHF. Here the CDR3 DNA reads TGTGCCTGGAGTGGGCGGACAGGTACCAATTCACCCCTCCACTTT.

This rearrangement joins TRBV27 to TRBJ1-2; a weak D match, TRBD1 (6 bases). Germline loops: CDR1 MNHEY, CDR2 SMNVEV (reference sequence). V lost 5 bases and J 4 bases, leaving 29 bases between the germline ends. This CDR3 has 19 amino acids. The CDR3 DNA follows: TGTGCCAGCAGTCGCACACCCCCGCAGGGGCGTAATTGGATCTATGGCTACACCTTC. This gives the protein CASSRTPPQGRNWIYGYTF.

The V and J genes are TRBV19 and TRBJ1-1; a possible D gene is TRBD1 (5 bases). The V and J ends lost 4 bases and 1 base respectively, with 7 bases between them. There are 13 residues in the CDR3. Germline V gene data show CDR1 as LNHDA and CDR2 as SQIVND (reference sequence). CDR3 sequence reads: CASSRRGNTEAFF. CDR3 nucleotides: TGTGCCAGTAGTAGAAGGGGGAACACTGAAGCTTTCTTT. The full variable domain, in which reference TRBV19 and TRBJ1-1 provide the parts outside the CDR3, is DGGITQSPKYLFRKEGQNVTLSCEQNLNHDAMYWYRQDPGQGLRLIYYSQIVNDFQKGDIAEGYSVSREKKESFPLTVTSAQKNPTAFYLCASSRRGNTEAFFGQGTRLTVV.